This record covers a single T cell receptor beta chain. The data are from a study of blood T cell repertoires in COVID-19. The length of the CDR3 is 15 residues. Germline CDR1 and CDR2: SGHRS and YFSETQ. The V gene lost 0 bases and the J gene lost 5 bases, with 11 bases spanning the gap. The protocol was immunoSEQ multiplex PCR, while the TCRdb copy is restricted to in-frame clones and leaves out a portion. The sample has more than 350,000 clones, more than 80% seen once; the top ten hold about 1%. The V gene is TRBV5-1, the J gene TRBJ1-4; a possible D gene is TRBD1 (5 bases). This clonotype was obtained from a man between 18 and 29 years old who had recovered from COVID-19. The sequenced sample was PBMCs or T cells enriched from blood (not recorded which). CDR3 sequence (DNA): TGCGCCAGCAGCTTGGCCGCGGGGCGCAATGAAAAACTGTTTTTT. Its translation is CASSLAAGRNEKLFF.